These T cell receptor beta chains were read from a single sample in a study of blood T cell repertoires in COVID-19. The repertoire was sequenced with immunoSEQ multiplex PCR; TCRdb's copy has only in-frame clones and lacks some. The table shows roughly 220,000 clones, with 80% to 90% occurring only once. The specimen was peripheral blood. The receptors stem from a man aged 30 to 39 with active or convalescent COVID-19. CDR3s include the opening cysteine and the closing phenylalanine or tryptophan. A D gene is named only where the DNA matches it firmly. Expanded clones are given a class, and other clones once, few, many or no size at all.

D gene	V gene	J gene	clone size	CDR3 protein	CDR3 DNA
.	TRBV30	TRBJ2-4	.	CAYLQEGKNIQYF	TGTGCCTACCTACAGGAGGGCAAAAACATTCAGTACTTC
.	TRBV28	TRBJ1-4	.	CAIQEQGENEKLFF	TGTGCCATCCAGGAACAGGGAGAGAATGAAAAACTGTTTTTT
TRBD1	TRBV6-2/TRBV6-3	TRBJ1-5	.	CASSYFGTGLNQPQHF	TGTGCCAGCAGTTACTTCGGGACAGGTCTTAATCAGCCCCAGCATTTT
.	TRBV28	TRBJ1-4	few	CASSFWGNRDKEWF	TGTGCCAGCAGTTTTTGGGGCAACCGGGACAAAGAGTGGTTT
TRBD1	TRBV13	TRBJ1-4	.	CASGQGPNEKLFF	TGTGCCAGCGGACAGGGTCCTAATGAAAAACTGTTTTTT
.	TRBV7-2	TRBJ2-3	.	CASRVSGSTDTQYF	TGTGCCAGCAGGGTTAGCGGAAGCACAGATACGCAGTATTTT
.	TRBV11-1	TRBJ1-2	.	CASSVGQNYGYTF	TGTGCCAGCAGCGTGGGCCAAAACTATGGCTACACCTTC
.	TRBV7-8	TRBJ1-5	.	CASSLGTFNQPQHF	TGTGCCAGCAGCTTAGGGACATTCAATCAGCCCCAGCATTTT
TRBD2	TRBV24-1	TRBJ2-2	.	CATSDWEGSGELFF	TGTGCCACCAGTGATTGGGAGGGTTCCGGGGAGCTGTTTTTT
TRBD2	TRBV5-1	TRBJ2-3	.	CASSFSGRDTQYF	TGCGCCAGCAGCTTTAGCGGGAGGGATACGCAGTATTTT